A selection of T cell receptor beta chains follows, all from one sample in a study of T-cell memory formation after mild COVID-19. Each CDR3 protein gets one entry after TCRdb re-called the 5' RACE reads with MiXCR. The data contain 120,000 to 150,000 distinct CDR3 sequences, 19% of them singletons. Sequenced sample: PBMCs or a T cell subset sorted from them (not recorded which). These receptors were obtained from an adult woman who had mild COVID-19 (a few samples of this study predate the infection). Cell type and time point are not known. CDR3s include the opening cysteine and the closing phenylalanine or tryptophan. Each record gives: J gene, clone size, D gene, V gene, CDR3 protein, CDR3 DNA. A D gene is named only where the DNA matches it firmly. Size tells how often a clone was seen (once, few, many) or the class of an expanded clone, and some rows leave it out.

j_call: TRBJ2-3
clone_size: few
d_call: .
v_call: TRBV30
cdr3_aa: CAWSQAALTSTDTQYF
cdr3_nt: TGTGCCTGGAGTCAAGCGGCCCTCACTAGCACAGATACGCAGTATTTT

j_call: TRBJ2-3
clone_size: few
d_call: .
v_call: TRBV5-6
cdr3_aa: CASSAGHADTQYF
cdr3_nt: TGTGCCAGCAGCGCCGGACATGCAGATACGCAGTATTTT

j_call: TRBJ2-7
clone_size: few
d_call: TRBD2
v_call: TRBV6-5
cdr3_aa: CASSYGTSGGDSEQYF
cdr3_nt: TGTGCCAGCAGTTACGGGACTAGCGGGGGGGATTCCGAGCAGTACTTC

j_call: TRBJ2-7
clone_size: .
d_call: .
v_call: TRBV20-1
cdr3_aa: CSGPDTASSYEQYF
cdr3_nt: TGCAGTGGACCCGACACTGCAAGCTCCTACGAGCAGTACTTC

j_call: TRBJ2-5
clone_size: .
d_call: .
v_call: TRBV28
cdr3_aa: CASSKGSQETQYF
cdr3_nt: TGTGCCAGCAGCAAGGGCAGCCAAGAGACCCAGTACTTC

j_call: TRBJ1-5
clone_size: .
d_call: TRBD1
v_call: TRBV5-1
cdr3_aa: CASSPWTGSNQPQHF
cdr3_nt: TGCGCCAGCAGCCCCTGGACAGGTAGCAATCAGCCCCAGCATTTT

j_call: TRBJ2-7
clone_size: many
d_call: .
v_call: TRBV18
cdr3_aa: CASSQDQGAYEQYF
cdr3_nt: TGTGCCAGCTCACAGGACCAGGGAGCCTACGAGCAGTACTTC

j_call: TRBJ2-6
clone_size: .
d_call: .
v_call: TRBV7-8
cdr3_aa: CATNNRSGANVLTF
cdr3_nt: TGTGCCACCAATAACAGGTCTGGGGCCAACGTCCTGACTTTC

j_call: TRBJ2-7
clone_size: .
d_call: TRBD1
v_call: TRBV7-9
cdr3_aa: CASSYPRQGSAEQYF
cdr3_nt: TGTGCCAGCAGCTATCCCCGACAGGGGTCAGCCGAGCAGTACTTC

j_call: TRBJ2-3
clone_size: .
d_call: .
v_call: TRBV20-1
cdr3_aa: CSAPPPRGTSTDTQYF
cdr3_nt: TGCAGTGCTCCACCACCCCGGGGGACTAGCACAGATACGCAGTATTTT

j_call: TRBJ2-1
clone_size: .
d_call: .
v_call: TRBV20-1
cdr3_aa: CSAIQGRSYNEQFF
cdr3_nt: TGCAGTGCCATACAAGGACGCTCCTACAATGAGCAGTTCTTC

j_call: TRBJ1-3
clone_size: few
d_call: TRBD1
v_call: TRBV12-3/TRBV12-4
cdr3_aa: CASKLGTGGNTIYF
cdr3_nt: TGTGCCAGCAAGCTAGGGACAGGGGGAAACACCATATATTTT

j_call: TRBJ2-2
clone_size: once
d_call: TRBD2
v_call: TRBV7-3
cdr3_aa: CASSFGLAGVSYTGELFF
cdr3_nt: TGTGCCAGCAGCTTTGGACTAGCGGGAGTTTCTTACACCGGGGAGCTGTTTTTT

j_call: TRBJ2-2
clone_size: many
d_call: .
v_call: TRBV9
cdr3_aa: CASSVGTTTGELFF
cdr3_nt: TGTGCCAGCAGCGTGGGGACGACCACCGGGGAGCTGTTTTTT

j_call: TRBJ2-1
clone_size: few
d_call: .
v_call: TRBV20-1
cdr3_aa: CSARDRRGYNEQFF
cdr3_nt: TGCAGTGCTAGAGATCGTCGAGGCTACAATGAGCAGTTCTTC

j_call: TRBJ2-3
clone_size: .
d_call: .
v_call: TRBV6-5
cdr3_aa: CASRIGGGLSTDTQYF
cdr3_nt: TGTGCCAGCAGAATTGGAGGGGGACTTAGCACAGATACGCAGTATTTT

j_call: TRBJ2-1
clone_size: few
d_call: TRBD2
v_call: TRBV7-9
cdr3_aa: CASSKTSGYYNEQFF
cdr3_nt: TGTGCCAGCAGCAAGACTAGCGGATACTACAATGAGCAGTTCTTC

j_call: TRBJ1-2
clone_size: few
d_call: TRBD1
v_call: TRBV5-1
cdr3_aa: CASSLDRGRGYTF
cdr3_nt: TGCGCCAGCAGCTTGGATAGGGGGCGAGGCTACACCTTC

j_call: TRBJ2-5
clone_size: .
d_call: .
v_call: TRBV12-3/TRBV12-4
cdr3_aa: CASSGSDAPGTQYF
cdr3_nt: TGTGCCAGCAGTGGTTCAGACGCCCCGGGGACCCAGTACTTC

j_call: TRBJ2-3
clone_size: .
d_call: .
v_call: TRBV5-1
cdr3_aa: CASRRRVGTDTQYF
cdr3_nt: TGCGCCAGCAGGAGGCGAGTCGGCACAGATACGCAGTATTTT

j_call: TRBJ2-2
clone_size: few
d_call: .
v_call: TRBV5-6
cdr3_aa: CASSLVPGGGTGELFF
cdr3_nt: TGTGCCAGCAGCTTGGTTCCAGGGGGAGGGACCGGGGAGCTGTTTTTT

j_call: TRBJ2-5
clone_size: .
d_call: .
v_call: TRBV6-4
cdr3_aa: CAAWGLETQYF
cdr3_nt: TGTGCCGCATGGGGCCTAGAGACCCAGTACTTC

j_call: TRBJ2-3
clone_size: .
d_call: TRBD2
v_call: TRBV7-3
cdr3_aa: CASSTTSGSTDTQYF
cdr3_nt: TGTGCCAGCAGCACCACTAGCGGCAGCACAGATACGCAGTATTTT

j_call: TRBJ2-3
clone_size: .
d_call: .
v_call: TRBV12-3/TRBV12-4
cdr3_aa: CASSKPDLVGGDTQYF
cdr3_nt: TGTGCCAGCAGCAAACCGGACTTAGTAGGAGGAGATACGCAGTATTTT

j_call: TRBJ2-7
clone_size: .
d_call: TRBD2
v_call: TRBV12-3/TRBV12-4
cdr3_aa: CASSLFPAGVRSYEQYF
cdr3_nt: TGTGCCAGCAGTTTATTTCCGGCGGGAGTCCGCTCCTACGAGCAGTACTTC

j_call: TRBJ2-7
clone_size: few
d_call: TRBD1
v_call: TRBV18
cdr3_aa: CASSDRDRGPYEQYF
cdr3_nt: TGTGCCAGCTCGGACCGGGACAGGGGGCCCTACGAGCAGTACTTC

j_call: TRBJ1-1
clone_size: .
d_call: TRBD1
v_call: TRBV12-3/TRBV12-4
cdr3_aa: CASTDGGGSVEAFF
cdr3_nt: TGTGCCAGCACTGATGGAGGGGGCTCCGTTGAAGCTTTCTTT

j_call: TRBJ1-2
clone_size: .
d_call: .
v_call: TRBV4-2
cdr3_aa: CASSPRGGGQGYTF
cdr3_nt: TGTGCCAGCAGCCCCCGGGGGGGCGGCCAGGGCTACACCTTC

j_call: TRBJ2-2
clone_size: .
d_call: TRBD2
v_call: TRBV9
cdr3_aa: CASSVASAGVLTGELFF
cdr3_nt: TGTGCCAGCAGCGTAGCTAGTGCGGGAGTATTAACCGGGGAGCTGTTTTTT

j_call: TRBJ2-2
clone_size: .
d_call: .
v_call: TRBV9
cdr3_aa: CASSVDLGGHTGELFF
cdr3_nt: TGTGCCAGCAGCGTAGATCTGGGGGGACACACCGGGGAGCTGTTTTTT

j_call: TRBJ2-1
clone_size: few
d_call: .
v_call: TRBV3-1
cdr3_aa: CASSQVTVVGNEQFF
cdr3_nt: TGTGCCAGCAGCCAAGTAACGGTAGTGGGCAATGAGCAGTTCTTC

j_call: TRBJ2-5
clone_size: few
d_call: .
v_call: TRBV4-1
cdr3_aa: CASSQEGRETQYF
cdr3_nt: TGCGCCAGCAGCCAAGAGGGTCGGGAGACCCAGTACTTC

j_call: TRBJ2-1
clone_size: many
d_call: .
v_call: TRBV11-2
cdr3_aa: CASSSPTSLQTSF
cdr3_nt: TGTGCCAGCAGCTCACCTACTAGCCTCCAGACCTCCTTC

j_call: TRBJ2-5
clone_size: once
d_call: .
v_call: TRBV11-2
cdr3_aa: CASSLRGRAAETQYF
cdr3_nt: TGTGCCAGCAGCTTAAGGGGAAGAGCCGCTGAGACCCAGTACTTC

j_call: TRBJ2-7
clone_size: few
d_call: TRBD1
v_call: TRBV4-1
cdr3_aa: CASSQTPGQGTKQYF
cdr3_nt: TGCGCCAGCAGCCAGACCCCGGGACAGGGGACGAAGCAGTACTTC

j_call: TRBJ2-7
clone_size: .
d_call: .
v_call: TRBV9
cdr3_aa: CASSVDAGTLSYEQYF
cdr3_nt: TGTGCCAGCAGCGTAGATGCAGGGACCCTCTCCTACGAGCAGTACTTC

j_call: TRBJ1-6
clone_size: .
d_call: .
v_call: TRBV30
cdr3_aa: CAWRSGTYNSPLHF
cdr3_nt: TGTGCCTGGAGGTCCGGAACCTATAATTCACCCCTCCACTTT

j_call: TRBJ2-7
clone_size: .
d_call: TRBD1
v_call: TRBV7-9
cdr3_aa: CASSSDRGRYEQYF
cdr3_nt: TGTGCCAGCAGCTCGGACAGGGGGAGGTACGAGCAGTACTTC

j_call: TRBJ2-2
clone_size: .
d_call: .
v_call: TRBV6-2/TRBV6-3
cdr3_aa: CASIRALTGELFF
cdr3_nt: TGTGCCAGCATTCGGGCTTTAACCGGGGAGCTGTTTTTT

j_call: TRBJ1-1
clone_size: few
d_call: .
v_call: TRBV6-5
cdr3_aa: CASSYSRGWGTEAFF
cdr3_nt: TGTGCCAGCAGTTACTCGAGGGGTTGGGGCACTGAAGCTTTCTTT

j_call: TRBJ2-1
clone_size: .
d_call: TRBD1
v_call: TRBV2
cdr3_aa: CASRNRDRVTYNEQFF
cdr3_nt: TGTGCCAGCAGGAACCGGGACAGGGTTACTTACAATGAGCAGTTCTTC

j_call: TRBJ2-2
clone_size: .
d_call: TRBD1
v_call: TRBV5-1
cdr3_aa: CASSLNRGDGELFF
cdr3_nt: TGCGCCAGCAGCTTGAACAGGGGCGACGGGGAGCTGTTTTTT

j_call: TRBJ2-3
clone_size: .
d_call: TRBD2
v_call: TRBV6-5
cdr3_aa: CASRKGGALATDTQYF
cdr3_nt: TGTGCCAGCAGGAAGGGAGGGGCCCTGGCGACAGATACGCAGTATTTT

j_call: TRBJ2-3
clone_size: .
d_call: .
v_call: TRBV5-1
cdr3_aa: CASSTQTGMGTQYF
cdr3_nt: TGCGCCAGCAGCACCCAGACGGGGATGGGAACGCAGTATTTT

j_call: TRBJ2-3
clone_size: .
d_call: TRBD2
v_call: TRBV7-6
cdr3_aa: CASSRGGRTDTQYF
cdr3_nt: TGTGCCAGCTCGCGGGGGGGCAGAACAGATACGCAGTATTTT